This paragraph covers one T cell receptor (beta chain) sequence. Its antigen target is currently unknown. Base qualities are missing; no much larger clone stands one base away. Alloreactive TCRbeta sequences were defined by sequencing the proliferating CFSE-low cells from the MLR. CFSE-MLRs used pre-transplant recipient cells stimulated by donor PBMCs, splenocytes or lymph node cells, or third-party PBMCs. All 8 studied subjects were randomized to withdrawal of immunosuppression. Genomic DNA was isolated with the Qiagen DNeasy Blood and Tissue Kit. High-throughput TCRbeta CDR3 sequencing of frozen genomic DNA was performed by immunoSEQ, with PCR amplification, mapping, bias correction and internal controls included. The authors' pipeline ran thus. Productive rearrangements were kept, and unique TCRbeta sequences were defined by CDR3 nucleotide sequence plus V and J gene. For classification of a sequence as donor-reactive, at least 5-fold expansion in CFSE-low cells relative to unstimulated pre-transplant cells and a frequency of at least 0.01% were required. To ensure at least 90% detection power, minimum frequency thresholds were set for each subject based on that subject's lowest-template unstimulated sample. Jensen-Shannon divergence between the top 1000 TCRbeta sequences post-transplant and pre-transplant was used to measure repertoire turnover. Changes in detection of donor-reactive sequences were tested with two-sided Fisher's exact tests. TCRdb took over this immuneACCESS table, retaining in-frame rearrangements with V and J assigned. Such tables are incomplete; in checked studies, under half of the missing clones stem from an unresolved V gene, and the remainder is unexplained. That table supplies the V and J calls and clone size; D and trimming were determined from the DNA. A total of several thousand clones appear in this sample, 25% to 30% of them only once. The top ten clones comprise 12% to 15% of the sample.

The record originates from a study of T cell clones after liver transplantation (dated 2019 in TCRdb). In terms of the full investigation: The samples were obtained from ITN030ST, a randomized trial that attempted immunosuppression withdrawal within 2 years after liver transplantation. As an antigen-independent comparator for donor-reactive sequences, third party-reactive TCRbeta sequences were also identified from pre-transplant MLRs. Tolerance was defined as complete immunosuppression withdrawal for at least one year with no rise in liver enzymes beyond twice the upper limit of normal. Of the eight recipients, a few were HCV-positive, while the remaining recipients had been transplanted for non-autoimmune, non-viral indications. Donor-reactive T cell clones were identified using TCRbeta sequencing after a pre-transplant mixed lymphocyte reaction and were then followed in post-transplant blood. The study cohort included 8 liver transplant recipients, of whom 3 were classified as tolerant and 5 as non-tolerant. Subjects received no induction therapy and standard immunosuppression until randomization at 12-24 months post-transplant. General study outcomes and caveats: After accounting for repertoire turnover, donor-reactive detection was significantly reduced in 7 of 8 subjects for CD4 and 8 of 8 for CD8. The conclusions were considered preliminary, being limited by small, heterogeneous patient numbers and non-standardized post-transplant time points. Without allograft tissue specimens, donor-reactive T cells may have migrated into the graft rather than being deleted. In a couple of subjects, low numbers of available donor cells limited the measurable donor-reactive repertoire. Donor-reactive sequences decreased more than third party-reactive sequences, which suggests partial antigen-specific deletion that was not related to withdrawal success. A significant post-transplant decrease in circulating donor-reactive CD4 TCRbeta sequences was observed in 5 of 8 subjects, irrespective of tolerance or HCV status.

The CDR3 runs 14 amino acids, cysteine and phenylalanine included. Solely the CDR3 DNA is kept, with 42 bases framed from the first base. V is pared back by 2 bases and J by 8 bases, with 11 bases lying between the germline termini. The CDR1 and CDR2 encoded by the germline V gene are SGDLS and YYNGEE. Sequencing was carried out using CD4+ T cells from cultured PBMCs. The V and J segments used are TRBV9 and TRBJ1-6; the best D guess is TRBD1, with 6 bases matching. This receptor was taken from a human patient who received a liver transplant. After a transplant, some T cells may have been passed on by the graft donor. The DNA sequence is given as TGTGCCAGCAGCGTCTCGGGGGGGCATTCACCCCTCCACTTT. This translates into CASSVSGGHSPLHF.